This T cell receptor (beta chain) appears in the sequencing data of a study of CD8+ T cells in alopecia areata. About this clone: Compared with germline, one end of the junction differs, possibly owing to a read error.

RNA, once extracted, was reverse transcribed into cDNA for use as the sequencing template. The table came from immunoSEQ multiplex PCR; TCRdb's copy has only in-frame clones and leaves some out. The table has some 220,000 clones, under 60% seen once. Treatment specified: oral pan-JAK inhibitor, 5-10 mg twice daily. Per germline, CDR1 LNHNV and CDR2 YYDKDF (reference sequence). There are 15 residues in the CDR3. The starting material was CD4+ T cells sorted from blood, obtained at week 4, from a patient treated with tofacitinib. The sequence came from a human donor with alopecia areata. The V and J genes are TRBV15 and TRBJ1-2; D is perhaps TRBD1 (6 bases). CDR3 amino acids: CATSGEGQRNYGYTF. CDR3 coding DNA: TGTGCCACCAGCGGAGAAGGACAGCGCAACTATGGCTACACCTTC. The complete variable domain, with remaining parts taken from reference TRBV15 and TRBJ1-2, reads DAMVIQNPRYQVTQFGKPVTLSCSQTLNHNVMYWYQQKSSQAPKLLFHYYDKDFNNEADTPDNFQSRRPNTSFCFLDIRSPGLGDTAMYLCATSGEGQRNYGYTFGSGTRLTVV.